The 3 T cell receptor beta chains below were found in one sample sequenced in a study of blood T cell repertoires in COVID-19. Libraries were prepared by immunoSEQ multiplex PCR; TCRdb keeps only in-frame clonotypes and omits some of them. Of under 300,000 clones listed, roughly 80% are singletons. Material: peripheral blood. The receptors originated from a woman between 18 and 29 years old with acute or convalescent COVID-19.

The chain recombines TRBV16 with TRBJ2-7; TRBD1 might be the D (6 bases). The germline CDR1 and CDR2 sequences are KGHSY and FQNENV. The ends were cut back, 0 bases at V and 6 bases at J, with 9 bases in the middle. This CDR3 is built from 13 residues. The CDR3 coding sequence is TGTGCCAGCAGCCAATCGGACAGCTCCGAGCAGTACTTC. Protein: CASSQSDSSEQYF.

This chain links TRBV5-8 with TRBJ2-5, with a tentative D call TRBD2 (7 bases). This CDR3 region has 15 residues. The germline V gene has CDR1 SGHTS and CDR2 YDEGEE. The ends were cut back, 4 bases at V and 0 bases at J, with 13 bases in the middle. The CDR3 coding sequence is TGTGCCAGCAGCCCGGGGGGACATTACCAAGAGACCCAGTACTTC. It specifies CASSPGGHYQETQYF.

This chain links TRBV5-1 with TRBJ2-5; the D is unclear. Looked up from germline, CDR1 is SGHRS and CDR2 is YFSETQ. V was cut by 0 bases and J by 5 bases, with 8 bases left in between. The CDR3 is 13 residues long. CDR3 amino acids: CASSLEAAETQYF. The CDR3 nucleotides read TGCGCCAGCAGCTTGGAGGCGGCTGAGACCCAGTACTTC.